The 19 T cell receptor beta chains listed next were all sequenced from one sample in a study of blood T cell repertoires in COVID-19. Assay used: immunoSEQ multiplex PCR; TCRdb lists only in-frame clones, some missing. Among roughly 69,000 clones, around 80% were seen once, and the ten largest hold 5% to 5.5%. Sequenced: peripheral blood. The receptors shown here come from a human donor in a cohort sampled during active COVID-19.

DNA of the CDR3: TGTGCCAGCAGTTTAGGCGATGAGCAGTTCTTC. Residues: CASSLGDEQFF. J is TRBJ2-1 and V is TRBV12-3 or TRBV12-4; D is unclear. The CDR3 spans 11 residues. V gave up 1 base and J gave up 8 bases, with 3 bases separating them.

This clone was recorded only once. The genes are TRBV4-3 and TRBJ1-4, with D possibly being TRBD1 (5 bases). Trimming removed 3 bases from V and 1 base from J, with 9 bases in between. The CDR3 is 15 residues long. Germline V gives CDR1 LGHNA, CDR2 YSLEER. The CDR3 sequence is CASSHDRVTNEKLFF. For the CDR3, the DNA is TGCGCCAGCAGCCATGACAGAGTAACTAATGAAAAACTGTTTTTT.

The chain recombines TRBV4-1 with TRBJ2-4; unclear D gene. The CDR3 is made up of 15 amino acids. Trimming left V 0 bases short and J 2 bases short, with 8 bases between. Germline V gene data show CDR1 as MGHRA and CDR2 as YSYEKL. In DNA, the CDR3 is TGCGCCAGCAGCCAAGAGGTCGGTACCAAAAACATTCAGTACTTC. It codes for CASSQEVGTKNIQYF.

The rearrangement links TRBV5-6 to TRBJ2-7, with 9 bases that match TRBD2. The CDR3 covers 15 residues. From germline, CDR1 is SGHDT and CDR2 YYEEEE. The ends lost 4 bases at V and 3 bases at J; junction bases unmatched: 8. The CDR3 region is CASSQTSGGYYEQYF. The CDR3 DNA reads as TGTGCCAGCAGCCAGACTAGCGGAGGCTACTACGAGCAGTACTTC.

The J gene is TRBJ1-1, the V gene TRBV7-9; TRBD1 agrees at 9 bases. Germline assignment: CDR1 SEHNR and CDR2 FQNEAQ (reference sequence). The CDR3 sequence is 15 residues long. After removal of 4 bases from V and 10 bases from J, the junction contained 13 bases not matched to a gene. The CDR3 DNA sequence: TGTGCCAGCAGCTGGCCGTTGGACAGGGGACGGGGAGCTTTCTTT. It translates to CASSWPLDRGRGAFF.

The chain has TRBV5-1 and TRBJ2-3, with 11 nucleotides matching TRBD1. This CDR3 comprises 16 residues. Germline CDR1 is SGHRS and CDR2 is YFSETQ. V shed 0 bases, J shed 4 bases, and the junction held 4 bases outside the gene matches. CDR3: CASSLVGQGASDTQYF. DNA for the CDR3: TGCGCCAGCAGCTTGGTTGGACAGGGGGCCTCAGATACGCAGTATTTT.

This rearrangement joins TRBV2 to TRBJ2-1, with 9 bases lining up with TRBD2. After removal of 4 bases from V and 9 bases from J, the junction contained 10 bases not matched to a gene. Germline V gives CDR1 SNHLY, CDR2 FYNNEI. The length of the CDR3 is 15 residues. The CDR3 is CASSVLAGGPLEQFF. CDR3 coding DNA: TGTGCCAGCAGTGTTCTTGCGGGGGGGCCTCTTGAGCAGTTCTTC.

The rearrangement uses TRBV7-9 and TRBJ1-1; the D gene is possibly TRBD1 (6 bases). The CDR3 runs 13 residues. Germline CDR1 reads SEHNR; CDR2 reads FQNEAQ (reference sequence). Trimming took 5 bases from V and 6 from J, leaving 13 bases between them. CDR3 loop: CASSLRTVPEAFF. The CDR3 DNA is TGTGCCAGCAGCCTAAGGACAGTCCCTGAAGCTTTCTTT. Full variable domain (outside the CDR3, taken from reference TRBV7-9 and TRBJ1-1): DTGVSQNPRHKITKRGQNVTFRCDPISEHNRLYWYRQTLGQGPEFLTYFQNEAQLEKSRLLSDRFSAERPKGSFSTLEIQRTEQGDSAMYLCASSLRTVPEAFFGQGTRLTVV.

The chain couples TRBV7-3 to TRBJ1-5, with TRBD1 matching over 8 bases. The germline V gene encodes CDR1 SGHTA and CDR2 FQGTGA. The V gene end was trimmed by 5 bases and the J gene end by 2 bases; junction bases not matched to a gene: 8. CDR3 length: 16 amino acids. The CDR3 protein is CASSRKQGVGNQPQHF. The CDR3, as DNA: TGTGCCAGCAGCCGTAAACAGGGGGTGGGCAATCAGCCCCAGCATTTT.

This clone occurred a few times. The chain recombines TRBV27 with TRBJ2-2; D is perhaps TRBD2 (6 bases). Germline values: CDR1 MNHEY, CDR2 SMNVEV (reference sequence). This CDR3 spans 14 amino acids. The ends were cut back, 2 bases at V and 6 bases at J, with 10 bases in the middle. CDR3 in amino acids: CASSLGRWAGELFF. As DNA, the CDR3 is TGTGCCAGCAGTTTAGGGAGGTGGGCCGGGGAGCTGTTTTTT.

The chain couples TRBV19 to TRBJ2-6, with 7 nucleotides matching TRBD2. The CDR3 loop spans 17 amino acids. V shed 5 bases, J shed 0 bases, and the junction held 7 bases outside the gene matches. Germline values: CDR1 LNHDA, CDR2 SQIVND (reference sequence). CDR3: CASSSASGLSGANVLTF. CDR3 nucleotide sequence: TGTGCCAGTAGTTCGGCTAGCGGTCTCTCTGGGGCCAACGTCCTGACTTTC.

This rearrangement joins TRBV6-2 or TRBV6-3 to TRBJ2-3; D is perhaps TRBD2 (5 bases). This CDR3 spans 17 amino acids. CDR1 and CDR2 from the germline V gene are MNHEY and SVGEGT. V lost 6 bases and J 3 bases, leaving 22 bases between the germline ends. CDR3 bases: TGTGCCAGCAGCACTGCGGGCGGGTTGTTTATGACAGATACGCAGTATTTT. It yields the protein CASSTAGGLFMTDTQYF.

CDR3 loop: CASSLGGPTDTQYF. The CDR3 nucleotides read TGTGCCAGCAGCTTAGGGGGGCCCACAGATACGCAGTATTTT. The chain employs TRBV7-2 and TRBJ2-3, with a possible D match to TRBD1 (6 bases). This CDR3 contains 14 residues. The V end lost 1 base, the J end lost 2 bases, and 7 bases lay between the germline ends. Germline CDR1 reads SGHTA; CDR2 reads FQGNSA.

The chain couples TRBV2 to TRBJ1-3; D perhaps matches TRBD1 (6 bases). V lost 6 bases and J lost 4, with 16 bases in between. Per germline, CDR1 SNHLY and CDR2 FYNNEI. The CDR3 extends over 15 amino acids. The CDR3 DNA is TGTGCCAGCAGAGGACAGCTACTCATAGGAAACACCATATATTTT. It encodes CASRGQLLIGNTIYF.

The rearrangement links TRBV28 to TRBJ1-2, with 8 positions matching TRBD1. Germline lookup yields CDR1 MDHEN and CDR2 SYDVKM. V lost 8 bases to trimming and J lost 5 bases; unmatched junction nucleotides: 7. The CDR3 is 13 amino acids. DNA of the CDR3: TGTGCCAGCGGCGACAGGGGAGGGTATGGCTACACCTTC. Residues: CASGDRGGYGYTF.

The rearrangement joins TRBV6-2 or TRBV6-3 to TRBJ2-1, with D uncertain. There are 12 residues in the CDR3. The ends were cut back, 6 bases at V and 10 bases at J, with 13 bases in the middle. Per germline, CDR1 MNHEY and CDR2 SVGEGT. DNA for the CDR3: TGTGCCAGCAGCCCTTCAACCCGGGAGCAGTTCTTC. Translated, it gives CASSPSTREQFF.

This rearrangement joins TRBV28 to TRBJ1-2, with a tentative D call TRBD1 (5 bases). The CDR3 has 14 residues. V was pared by 3 bases and J by 4 bases, with 12 bases between. CDR1 and CDR2 (germline): MDHEN, SYDVKM. This CDR3 is CASSLPGYSYGYTF. The CDR3, as DNA: TGTGCCAGCAGTTTGCCAGGGTACAGCTATGGCTACACCTTC.

This clone was counted a single time. This chain uses TRBV4-2 with TRBJ2-7, with D uncertain. The CDR3 totals 13 residues. Trimming pared 1 base from V and 2 bases from J, leaving 6 bases between. Germline CDR1 is LGHNA and CDR2 is YNFKEQ. CDR3 in DNA: TGTGCCAGCAGCCAAGGCCCAGCCTACGAGCAGTACTTC. Amino acid sequence: CASSQGPAYEQYF.

This chain uses TRBV6-5 with TRBJ1-1; the D is unclear. Germline CDR1 MNHEY, CDR2 SVGAGI. V shed 4 bases and J shed 7 bases, with 10 bases lying between them. The CDR3 extends over 12 amino acids. The CDR3 sequence is CASSFDSIEAFF. The CDR3 nucleotides are TGTGCCAGCAGTTTCGATAGTATTGAAGCTTTCTTT.